The 30 T cell receptor beta chains below were found in one sample sequenced in a study of T-cell memory formation after mild COVID-19 (dated by TCRdb to 2020 to 2023). The receptor library was made with 5' RACE. Reads for this sample came from an Illumina NovaSeq 6000. The public reads were reanalyzed by TCRdb: fastp trimming at Q25, MiXCR alignment, in-frame beta chains only. One record per CDR3 amino acid sequence lists the most common genes and DNA. Across this sample there are about 410,000 distinct CDR3 sequences, with about 20% seen only once. Of the sample, around a fifth falls within the top ten clones. The material sequenced was PBMCs or a T cell subset sorted from them (not recorded which). The origin of the receptors is a man between 18 and 29 years old who had mild COVID-19 (a few samples of this study predate the infection). The sample titles of this study are shuffled in the database, so cell type and time point are left out; the donor was told from shared clones.

This clonotype was detected a few times. The chain uses TRBV5-1 and TRBJ2-7, with TRBD1 matching over 9 bases. Trimming removed 2 bases from V and 4 bases from J; junction bases left unmatched: 4. CDR1 and CDR2 from the germline V gene are SGHRS and YFSETQ. The CDR3 is made up of 14 amino acids. The CDR3 DNA reads as TGCGCCAGCAGCTTATTCGGGACAGGGTACGAGCAGTACTTC. Translated: CASSLFGTGYEQYF.

The V call is TRBV4-1, the J call TRBJ1-2, with D possibly being TRBD1 (6 bases). CDR1 MGHRA and CDR2 YSYEKL come from the germline V gene. This CDR3 has 18 amino acids. The V gene lost 2 bases and the J gene lost 7 bases, with 26 bases spanning the gap. Here the CDR3 reads CASSQQGGGRAVTGGYTF. CDR3 coding DNA: TGCGCCAGCAGCCAACAAGGGGGAGGCAGGGCCGTTACGGGTGGCTACACCTTC.

This chain uses TRBV5-1 with TRBJ2-2; D is unresolved. Germline CDR1 SGHRS, CDR2 YFSETQ. There are 17 residues in the CDR3. Trimming cost V 5 bases and J 0 bases, with 17 bases left between them. The CDR3 spells CASSLWQVGSNTGELFF. Here the CDR3 DNA reads TGCGCCAGCAGTCTGTGGCAGGTTGGGTCGAACACCGGGGAGCTGTTTTTT. The full variable domain, with the rest looked up from reference TRBV5-1 and TRBJ2-2, is KAGVTQTPRYLIKTRGQQVTLSCSPISGHRSVSWYQQTPGQGLQFLFEYFSETQRNKGNFPGRFSGRQFSNSRSEMNVSTLELGDSALYLCASSLWQVGSNTGELFFGEGSRLTVL.

The rearrangement joins TRBV7-2 to TRBJ2-3; D may be TRBD2 (5 bases). The V end was cut by 5 bases, the J end by 6 bases, with 12 bases between. CDR3 size: 13 residues. The V gene's germline CDR1 is SGHTA and CDR2 FQGNSA. CDR3: CASSLSRGDTQYF. The CDR3 nucleotides are TGTGCCAGCAGCCTGTCGCGAGGGGATACGCAGTATTTT.

This clonotype was counted only a few times. The genes are TRBV5-1 and TRBJ2-3, with TRBD2 as a possible D gene (7 bases). CDR1 SGHRS and CDR2 YFSETQ come from the germline V gene. V lost 2 bases and J 9 bases, leaving 13 bases between the germline ends. CDR3 length equals 13 residues. CDR3 amino acids: CASSLIAGATQYF. DNA for the CDR3: TGCGCCAGCAGCTTAATTGCGGGGGCCACGCAGTATTTT.

The sample holds a few counts of this clonotype. The CDR3 DNA sequence: TGCGCCAGCAGCGGTACTAGCGGGGGTCAGACCCAGTACTTC. It is translated as CASSGTSGGQTQYF. The rearrangement links TRBV5-1 to TRBJ2-5, with 11 bases that match TRBD2. From germline, CDR1 is SGHRS and CDR2 YFSETQ. The V segment lost 4 bases and the J segment 6 bases; nucleotides outside the gene matches: 5. The CDR3 is made up of 14 amino acids.

This chain connects TRBV6-6 to TRBJ1-5, with D hard to call. Trimming cost V 6 bases and J 0 bases, with 18 bases left between them. CDR3 length equals 17 residues. CDR1 is MNHNY, CDR2 SVGAGI, per germline (reference sequence). The CDR3 DNA sequence: TGTGCCAGCAGGGAGCTAGCAGGCACGAATAGCAATCAGCCCCAGCATTTT. This gives the protein CASRELAGTNSNQPQHF.

The chain uses TRBV3-1 and TRBJ2-1; D gene uncertain. CDR3 size: 14 residues. CDR1 and CDR2 (germline): LGHDT, YNNKEL (reference sequence). Trimming pared 1 base from V and 10 bases from J, leaving 14 bases between. The CDR3 DNA reads TGTGCCAGCAGCCAAGCGGTTGCGGACCGAGAGCAGTTCTTC. It translates to CASSQAVADREQFF.

V is TRBV7-2 and J is TRBJ2-3; TRBD2 might be the D (7 bases). V shed 6 bases and J shed 6 bases, with 13 bases lying between them. Germline V CDR1 and CDR2: SGHTA, FQGNSA. CDR3 size: 13 residues. For the CDR3, the DNA is TGTGCCAGCAGGTTCAAGGGGGGGGATACGCAGTATTTT. This encodes CASRFKGGDTQYF. The complete variable domain, with remaining parts taken from reference TRBV7-2 and TRBJ2-3, reads GAGVSQSPSNKVTEKGKDVELRCDPISGHTALYWYRQSLGQGLEFLIYFQGNSAPDKSGLPSDRFSAERTGGSVSTLTIQRTQQEDSAVYLCASRFKGGDTQYFGPGTRLTVL.

This clonotype was picked up many times. This rearrangement joins TRBV27 to TRBJ2-7, with TRBD1 as a possible D gene (5 bases). Germline assignment: CDR1 MNHEY and CDR2 SMNVEV (reference sequence). The CDR3 spans 15 residues. V lost 6 bases to trimming and J lost 2 bases, with 17 bases between them. CDR3 coding DNA: TGTGCCAGCAGCCCCAGGGCAGGCAGTCCCTACGAGCAGTACGTC. As protein: CASSPRAGSPYEQYV.

The chain combines TRBV20-1 with TRBJ2-3; D uncertain. Germline CDR1 and CDR2: DFQATT and SNEGSKA (reference sequence). The V end was cut by 6 bases, the J end by 0 bases, with 10 bases between. This CDR3 comprises 13 residues. The CDR3 here is CSAGLGSTDTQYF. DNA of the CDR3: TGCAGTGCCGGGTTGGGGAGCACAGATACGCAGTATTTT.

This clonotype was recorded many times. The chain recombines TRBV12-3 or TRBV12-4 with TRBJ2-5; D is undetermined. V was cut by 4 bases and J by 2 bases, with 11 bases left in between. This CDR3 is 14 amino acids long. This CDR3 is CASSSLNRQETQYF. The DNA for the CDR3 is TGTGCCAGCAGTTCCTTGAACAGACAAGAGACCCAGTACTTC.

The chain is built from TRBV10-3 and TRBJ2-1; 9 bases agree with TRBD1. CDR1 and CDR2 from the germline V gene are ENHRY and SYGVKD. This CDR3 contains 15 residues. The junction had 10 bases not matched to a gene; V was cut back by 7 bases and J by 6 bases. CDR3 nucleotides: TGTGCCATCACCGGGGGACAGGGCTGGGGCAATGAGCAGTTCTTC. Its translation is CAITGGQGWGNEQFF.

This clonotype has a handful of counts. V gene TRBV6-5 combines with J gene TRBJ2-1; D unclear. The V gene's germline CDR1 is MNHEY and CDR2 SVGAGI. V lost 6 bases to trimming and J lost 3 bases, with 9 bases between them. The CDR3 covers 13 residues. CDR3: CASRDQSYNEQFF. Written as DNA, the CDR3 is TGTGCCAGCAGGGATCAGAGCTACAATGAGCAGTTCTTC.

The chain is built from TRBV3-1 and TRBJ2-5, with D unclear. Germline V gene sequence: CDR1 LGHDT, CDR2 YNNKEL (reference sequence). V was trimmed by 0 bases and J by 5 bases, leaving 7 bases between them. This CDR3 is built from 13 residues. The CDR3 DNA follows: TGTGCCAGCAGCCAAGAAGTCGGGGAGACCCAGTACTTC. Translation: CASSQEVGETQYF.

The V gene is TRBV7-2, the J gene TRBJ2-3; D uncertain. Looked up from germline, CDR1 is SGHTA and CDR2 is FQGNSA. V lost 5 bases, J lost 2 bases, and 11 bases lay in between. This CDR3 spans 14 amino acids. CDR3 in amino acids: CASSVGLITDTQYF. The CDR3 DNA sequence: TGTGCCAGCAGCGTCGGCCTAATCACAGATACGCAGTATTTT.

This chain joins TRBV6-2 or TRBV6-3 and TRBJ2-3; D may match TRBD1 or TRBD2 (5 bases each). CDR1 MNHEY and CDR2 SVGEGT come from the germline V gene. Trimming removed 8 bases from V and 2 bases from J, with 14 bases in between. CDR3 length: 14 residues. The CDR3 spells CASGYGTLTDTQYF. The DNA for the CDR3 is TGTGCCAGCGGGTACGGGACGCTCACAGATACGCAGTATTTT.

This clonotype turned up a few times. The chain uses TRBV3-1 and TRBJ2-7; 9 nucleotides match TRBD1. This CDR3 spans 15 amino acids. The J segment lost 3 bases and the V segment lost 1 base, leaving 4 bases of the junction unmatched. CDR1 is LGHDT and CDR2 is YNNKEL in the germline V gene (reference sequence). The CDR3 coding sequence is TGTGCCAGCAGCCAAGGGACAGGGGTCGGCTACGAGCAGTACGTC. This encodes CASSQGTGVGYEQYV.

The chain couples TRBV28 to TRBJ2-1; D call uncertain. There are 18 residues in the CDR3. Germline V gene lookup returns CDR1 MDHEN and CDR2 SYDVKM. V gave up 6 bases and J gave up 0 bases, with 21 bases separating them. The CDR3 spells CASRYPTSWGSSYNEQFF. The CDR3 DNA reads TGTGCCAGCAGATATCCCACTTCTTGGGGTAGCTCCTACAATGAGCAGTTCTTC.

This clonotype turned up a few times. This rearrangement joins TRBV9 to TRBJ2-2, with unresolved D. The germline gives CDR1 SGDLS, CDR2 YYNGEE. The CDR3 loop spans 14 amino acids. V lost 0 bases and J lost 4, with 7 bases in between. This chain's CDR3 is CASSVDGGTGELFF. CDR3 nucleotide sequence: TGTGCCAGCAGCGTAGATGGTGGCACCGGGGAGCTGTTTTTT.

The rearrangement links TRBV10-3 to TRBJ1-3; 7 nucleotides match TRBD1. This CDR3 comprises 17 residues. Germline V gene sequence: CDR1 ENHRY, CDR2 SYGVKD. With V trimmed by 2 bases and J by 0 bases, 7 bases remained unmatched. This chain's CDR3 is CAISERSGQRSGNTIYF. Written as DNA, the CDR3 is TGTGCCATCAGTGAGCGCTCGGGACAGCGCTCTGGAAACACCATATATTTT.

This clonotype has more than one count but fewer than ten. CDR3 nucleotide sequence: TGTGCCAGCAGTAGACTAAGGGACACTGAAGCTTTCTTT. Residues: CASSRLRDTEAFF. The chain links TRBV6-1 to TRBJ1-1; no clear D gene. The germline V gene encodes CDR1 MNHNS and CDR2 SASEGT. This CDR3 spans 13 amino acids. Trimming took 5 bases from V and 3 from J, leaving 10 bases between them.

This clonotype was recorded a few times. The chain recombines TRBV18 with TRBJ1-1; D uncertain. Deletions cut 3 bases from V and 4 bases from J, with 15 bases between. The germline CDR1 and CDR2 sequences are KGHSH and LQKENI. The CDR3 totals 15 residues. CDR3 nucleotides: TGTGCCAGCTCACCGGGGTCCGGCGACGGCACTGAAGCTTTCTTT. This translates into CASSPGSGDGTEAFF. Drawing the rest from reference TRBV18 and TRBJ1-1, the complete variable domain is NAGVMQNPRHLVRRRGQEARLRCSPMKGHSHVYWYRQLPEEGLKFMVYLQKENIIDESGMPKERFSAEFPKEGPSILRIQQVVRGDSAAYFCASSPGSGDGTEAFFGQGTRLTVV.

This clonotype was observed a handful of times. The chain recombines TRBV7-2 with TRBJ1-5; D is possibly TRBD1 (6 bases). The germline V gene encodes CDR1 SGHTA and CDR2 FQGNSA. The CDR3 extends over 14 amino acids. The V gene lost 6 bases and the J gene lost 0 bases, with 9 bases spanning the gap. The CDR3 DNA sequence: TGTGCCAGCAGTTGGACAGTTAGCAATCAGCCCCAGCATTTT. Translation: CASSWTVSNQPQHF. Filled out from reference TRBV7-2 and TRBJ1-5, the complete variable domain reads GAGVSQSPSNKVTEKGKDVELRCDPISGHTALYWYRQSLGQGLEFLIYFQGNSAPDKSGLPSDRFSAERTGGSVSTLTIQRTQQEDSAVYLCASSWTVSNQPQHFGDGTRLSIL.

The DNA of the CDR3 is TGTGCCGTTTCAGGGAGTCATCAGCCCCAGCATTTT. It is translated as CAVSGSHQPQHF. The chain uses TRBV12-3 or TRBV12-4 and TRBJ1-5; maybe TRBD1 (5 bases). The CDR3 loop spans 12 amino acids. V lost 11 bases and J 5 bases, leaving 13 bases between the germline ends.

This clonotype was counted between two and nine times. This sequence joins TRBV7-9 and TRBJ2-3; TRBD1 is a possible D gene (6 bases). The V end lost 4 bases, the J end lost 5 bases, and 16 bases lay between the germline ends. The CDR3 totals 15 residues. From germline, CDR1 is SEHNR and CDR2 FQNEAQ (reference sequence). The CDR3 region is CASSWYGDKKDTQYF. The CDR3 bases are TGTGCCAGCAGCTGGTACGGGGACAAAAAAGATACGCAGTATTTT.

The chain carries TRBV5-1 and TRBJ1-1; a possible D gene is TRBD1 (5 bases). In germline, CDR1 is SGHRS, CDR2 YFSETQ. V lost 3 bases and J lost 0, with 18 bases in between. This CDR3 has 17 amino acids. CDR3 in amino acids: CASSSLGTGRMNTEAFF. DNA of the CDR3: TGCGCCAGCAGCTCTTTGGGGACGGGGAGGATGAACACTGAAGCTTTCTTT.

The sample holds a few counts of this clonotype. V is TRBV18 and J is TRBJ1-1; D not resolved. This CDR3 comprises 15 residues. CDR1 KGHSH and CDR2 LQKENI come from the germline V gene. Trimming removed 0 bases from V and 0 bases from J, with 8 bases in between. Here the CDR3 reads CASSPPKDMNTEAFF. The CDR3 coding sequence is TGTGCCAGCTCACCACCGAAGGATATGAACACTGAAGCTTTCTTT.

J is TRBJ2-3 and V is TRBV7-9; TRBD1 matches 7 bases. V lost 11 bases to trimming and J lost 0 bases; unmatched junction nucleotides: 8. Germline assignment: CDR1 SEHNR and CDR2 FQNEAQ (reference sequence). This CDR3 contains 14 residues. CDR3 sequence reads: CAAHRGLSTDTQYF. Here the CDR3 DNA reads TGTGCCGCCCACAGGGGTCTTAGCACAGATACGCAGTATTTT.

This clonotype appeared a few times. V usage is TRBV4-1 and J usage is TRBJ1-4; D is perhaps TRBD1 (5 bases). The CDR3 totals 14 residues. V dropped 5 bases and J dropped 10 bases, with 17 bases sitting between them. The germline V gene has CDR1 MGHRA and CDR2 YSYEKL. In DNA form, the CDR3 reads TGCGCCAGCAGCTCTGAAGGGGCCGGTTTAAAACTGTTTTTT. It translates to CASSSEGAGLKLFF.